The 6 T cell receptor beta chains in this list originate from one sample, sequenced in a study of beta chain features in type 1 diabetes (dated by TCRdb to the late 2010s). The protocol used for the library was the immunoSEQ multiplex PCR assay. The entire isolated RNA was reverse transcribed using the High Capacity cDNA Reverse Transcription Kit, and thus expressed TCRB transcripts were sequenced. Drawn from immuneACCESS, this table holds only the in-frame rearrangements with V and J called that TCRdb kept. Clones are partly lost; checked studies trace under half to an unresolved V gene and leave the rest unexplained. The sample yields roughly 350,000 clones; approximately 11% were counted once. In total, the top ten clones hold roughly 0.016% of the sample. Sequencing was carried out using naive CD4+ T cells from blood. The label giving this sample's cell subset or site can be read as: true naive CD4+ T cells. The receptors derive from a woman in her 30s in good health.

This chain connects TRBV7-3 to TRBJ2-1, with TRBD2 matching 8 bases. Germline CDR1 SGHTA, CDR2 FQGTGA. V gave up 4 bases and J gave up 12 bases; unmatched junction bases: 11. The CDR3 consists of 14 residues. CDR3 in amino acids: CASSSGLETERQFF. The CDR3 coding sequence is TGTGCCAGCAGCTCGGGACTAGAGACCGAGAGGCAGTTCTTC.

The CDR3 region is CASSSHGRNPYEQYF. CDR3 DNA sequence: TGCGCCAGCAGCTCCCACGGGAGAAACCCCTACGAGCAGTACTTC. The V call is TRBV5-1, the J call TRBJ2-7, with D maybe TRBD2 (6 bases). The germline CDR1 and CDR2 sequences are SGHRS and YFSETQ. Trimming removed 3 bases at V and 2 bases at J, with 15 bases between. CDR3 length: 15 residues. The entire variable domain, with the rest obtained from reference TRBV5-1 and TRBJ2-7, is as follows: KAGVTQTPRYLIKTRGQQVTLSCSPISGHRSVSWYQQTPGQGLQFLFEYFSETQRNKGNFPGRFSGRQFSNSRSEMNVSTLELGDSALYLCASSSHGRNPYEQYFGPGTRLTVT.

The chain links TRBV5-4 to TRBJ2-1; 13 positions match TRBD2. CDR3 length: 19 residues. Germline V gene sequence: CDR1 SGHNT, CDR2 YYREEE (reference sequence). The V and J ends lost 1 base and 0 bases, in that order; junction bases with no gene match: 7. The CDR3 region has the DNA TGTGCCAGCAGCTTGTATATACTAGCGGGAGGGGGCTCCTACAATGAGCAGTTCTTC. It is translated as CASSLYILAGGGSYNEQFF.

The gene calls are TRBV6-5 and TRBJ2-1, with a tentative D call TRBD2 (5 bases). V lost 2 bases to trimming and J lost 2 bases, with 10 bases between them. Germline V CDR1 and CDR2: MNHEY, SVGAGI. The CDR3 length is 15 residues. The CDR3 DNA reads TGTGCCAGCAGTTACGACGGGGATCCCTACAATGAGCAGTTCTTC. This gives the protein CASSYDGDPYNEQFF.

This chain joins TRBV18 and TRBJ2-3; unclear D gene. Germline V gene lookup returns CDR1 KGHSH and CDR2 LQKENI. V lost 3 bases and J lost 3, with 13 bases in between. There are 15 residues in the CDR3. DNA for the CDR3: TGTGCCAGCTCACCGTCTGGAGTGGCAACAGATACGCAGTATTTT. This encodes CASSPSGVATDTQYF.

The genes are TRBV30 and TRBJ2-7; 7 nucleotides agree with TRBD1. Germline loops: CDR1 GTSNPN, CDR2 SVGIG (reference sequence). The V segment lost 4 bases and the J segment 3 bases; nucleotides outside the gene matches: 3. CDR3 length equals 12 residues. CDR3 in amino acids: CAWTTGDYEQYF. The DNA of the CDR3 is TGTGCCTGGACTACAGGGGACTACGAGCAGTACTTC. The full variable domain, with the rest looked up from reference TRBV30 and TRBJ2-7, is SQTIHQWPATLVQPVGSPLSLECTVEGTSNPNLYWYRQAAGRGLQLLFYSVGIGQISSEVPQNLSASRPQDRQFILSSKKLLLSDSGFYLCAWTTGDYEQYFGPGTRLTVT.